Listed here are 20 T cell receptor beta chains from one sample, sequenced in a study of CD8 T cells in ankylosing spondylitis. Study results and limitations: What appeared characteristic of ankylosing spondylitis blood was a TCR beta motif of several highly homologous variants.

Each CDR3 protein is one row after TCRdb ran MiXCR on the 5' RACE reads. The sample lists 350,000 to 550,000 distinct CDR3 sequences; 25% to 30% were seen once. For these TCRs, the target antigens are not known. What was sequenced was blood, either unsorted or a sorted T cell fraction (not recorded which). The receptors derive from a male donor with ankylosing spondylitis.

This clonotype was observed a handful of times. The V and J genes are TRBV5-1 and TRBJ1-2; the D is unclear. The CDR3 sequence is 12 residues long. Trimming cost V 5 bases and J 7 bases, with 12 bases left between them. Germline V gives CDR1 SGHRS, CDR2 YFSETQ. Here the CDR3 DNA reads TGCGCCAGCAGAGGGTCTGGACTTGGCTACACCTTC. Residues: CASRGSGLGYTF.

The rearrangement uses TRBV5-1 and TRBJ2-3, with 7 bases that match TRBD1. The CDR3 sequence is 15 residues long. CDR1 is SGHRS and CDR2 is YFSETQ in the germline V gene. V shed 4 bases, J shed 6 bases, and the junction held 11 bases outside the gene matches. CDR3 sequence: CASSQTTGFRDTQYF. As DNA, the CDR3 is TGCGCCAGCAGCCAAACGACAGGGTTCAGGGATACGCAGTATTTT. Using reference TRBV5-1 and TRBJ2-3 for the parts outside the CDR3, the full variable domain is KAGVTQTPRYLIKTRGQQVTLSCSPISGHRSVSWYQQTPGQGLQFLFEYFSETQRNKGNFPGRFSGRQFSNSRSEMNVSTLELGDSALYLCASSQTTGFRDTQYFGPGTRLTVL.

This clonotype was picked up many times. The chain couples TRBV4-1 to TRBJ2-1; D unclear. CDR3 length equals 16 residues. Trimming cost V 4 bases and J 7 bases, with 20 bases left between them. CDR1 is MGHRA and CDR2 is YSYEKL in the germline V gene. CDR3 DNA sequence: TGCGCCAGCAGCCTCCAGGACGTAGGGCGACTGAATGAGCAGTTCTTC. Protein sequence: CASSLQDVGRLNEQFF.

In its sample, this clonotype was seen a few times. The chain uses TRBV7-9 and TRBJ2-3; 8 bases fit TRBD1. The CDR3 has 16 residues. Germline CDR1 SEHNR, CDR2 FQNEAQ (reference sequence). Trimming removed 4 bases from V and 5 bases from J; junction bases left unmatched: 11. CDR3 DNA: TGTGCCAGCAGCTCGAGACAGGGGCCAAGCGAAGATACGCAGTATTTT. It encodes CASSSRQGPSEDTQYF.

This clonotype occurred a few times. The CDR3 loop reads CASSTGLAASTDTQYF. DNA for the CDR3: TGTGCCAGCAGCACCGGACTAGCGGCTAGCACAGATACGCAGTATTTT. This rearrangement joins TRBV7-9 to TRBJ2-3; 10 positions match TRBD2. The junction had 5 bases not matched to a gene; V was cut back by 5 bases and J by 0 bases. The CDR3 contains 16 residues. Germline CDR1 is SEHNR and CDR2 is FQNEAQ (reference sequence).

The sample holds a few counts of this clonotype. J is TRBJ2-1 and V is TRBV5-1, with TRBD2 matching over 10 bases. The CDR3 has 16 amino acids. Germline loops: CDR1 SGHRS, CDR2 YFSETQ. The J segment lost 9 bases and the V segment lost 0 bases, leaving 9 bases of the junction unmatched. The CDR3 DNA follows: TGCGCCAGCAGCTTGGCCATAGCGGGAGGTTCGGGTGAGCAGTTCTTC. This gives the protein CASSLAIAGGSGEQFF.

This clonotype was seen only a few times. The rearrangement uses TRBV28 and TRBJ1-1, with a weak D call TRBD1 (5 bases). V lost 5 bases, J lost 1 base, and 14 bases lay in between. Germline loops: CDR1 MDHEN, CDR2 SYDVKM. The CDR3 runs to 15 residues. The CDR3, as DNA: TGTGCCAGCAGTCCCCCGGGACGTTCGAACACTGAAGCTTTCTTT. This sequence encodes CASSPPGRSNTEAFF. The full variable domain, completed using reference TRBV28 and TRBJ1-1, is DVKVTQSSRYLVKRTGEKVFLECVQDMDHENMFWYRQDPGLGLRLIYFSYDVKMKEKGDIPEGYSVSREKKERFSLILESASTNQTSMYLCASSPPGRSNTEAFFGQGTRLTVV.

This chain uses TRBV7-9 with TRBJ1-4; D call uncertain. V was clipped by 5 bases and J by 4 bases, with 20 bases between them. The CDR3 is made up of 17 amino acids. CDR1 is SEHNR and CDR2 is FQNEAQ in the germline V gene (reference sequence). The CDR3 region is CASSPPPKNQNNEKLFF. For the CDR3, the DNA is TGTGCCAGCAGCCCACCTCCCAAGAACCAGAATAATGAAAAACTGTTTTTT.

V gene TRBV15 combines with J gene TRBJ2-1, with D unresolved. Germline CDR1 LNHNV, CDR2 YYDKDF (reference sequence). V was clipped by 0 bases and J by 8 bases, with 14 bases between them. This CDR3 region has 15 residues. The DNA for the CDR3 is TGTGCCACCAGCAGAGATCTCCCCTCCCTTGATGAGCAGTTCTTC. Protein: CATSRDLPSLDEQFF.

The CDR3 is CASSHPDRGNTEAFF. DNA for the CDR3: TGCGCCAGCAGCCACCCGGACAGGGGAAACACTGAAGCTTTCTTT. This chain joins TRBV4-1 and TRBJ1-1, with TRBD1 identical over 9 bases. J gave up 2 bases and V 3 bases, and 4 bases lay outside the gene matches. The CDR3 extends over 15 amino acids. Per germline, CDR1 MGHRA and CDR2 YSYEKL.

This clonotype was counted a few times. The chain combines TRBV29-1 with TRBJ2-1; the D gene is possibly TRBD2 (7 bases). Trimming removed 3 bases at V and 7 bases at J, with 22 bases between. Germline V gene lookup returns CDR1 SQVTM and CDR2 ANQGSEA. CDR3 length: 16 residues. CDR3 in DNA: TGCAGCGTTGATAAGTTCAGTTTAGGGGGGGCAAATGAGCAGTTCTTC. Translating gives CSVDKFSLGGANEQFF.

The chain carries TRBV7-8 and TRBJ2-1, with TRBD2 identical over 7 bases. The CDR3 loop spans 13 amino acids. The V gene end was trimmed by 3 bases and the J gene end by 9 bases; junction bases not matched to a gene: 5. CDR1 is SGHVS, CDR2 FQNEAQ, per germline. The CDR3 nucleotides read TGTGCCAGCAGCTTGAGCGGGAAATTTGAGCAGTTCTTC. This gives the protein CASSLSGKFEQFF.

The rearrangement links TRBV2 to TRBJ2-1; D possibly corresponds to TRBD2 (6 bases). The CDR3 covers 13 residues. V dropped 7 bases and J dropped 8 bases, with 15 bases sitting between them. Germline CDR1 reads SNHLY; CDR2 reads FYNNEI. The CDR3 sequence is CASTTGTFDEQFF. The CDR3 nucleotides are TGTGCCAGCACCACCGGGACTTTTGATGAGCAGTTCTTC.

CDR3 bases: TGTGCCAGCAGCGCCGACAGGGTTGCCTACGAGCAGTACTTC. Its protein product is CASSADRVAYEQYF. The V call is TRBV11-2, the J call TRBJ2-7, with 7 bases aligning to TRBD1. J gave up 2 bases and V 5 bases, and 6 bases lay outside the gene matches. The CDR3 runs to 14 residues. Germline V gene data show CDR1 as SGHAT and CDR2 as FQNNGV.

This clonotype was observed a handful of times. The rearrangement joins TRBV5-1 to TRBJ1-5; 9 bases fit TRBD1. The CDR3 has 15 amino acids. Per germline, CDR1 SGHRS and CDR2 YFSETQ. Germline trimming cut 0 bases from V and 5 bases from J; bases unmatched to any gene: 3. The CDR3 loop is CASSLEGQGHQPQHF. In DNA form, the CDR3 reads TGCGCCAGCAGCTTGGAGGGACAGGGTCATCAGCCCCAGCATTTT.

This clonotype appeared once. J is TRBJ1-3 and V is TRBV29-1; D unclear. With 6 bases removed from V and 3 bases from J, the gap between germline ends came to 12 bases. The V gene's germline CDR1 is SQVTM and CDR2 ANQGSEA. The CDR3 has 13 residues. The CDR3 DNA reads TGCAGCGTCCGCGAAGAGGGTGGAAACACCATATATTTT. The encoded protein is CSVREEGGNTIYF.

J is TRBJ2-5 and V is TRBV12-3 or TRBV12-4; TRBD1 is a possible D gene (5 bases). The CDR3 is 14 amino acids. The V and J ends lost 7 bases and 5 bases respectively, with 17 bases between them. The DNA for the CDR3 is TGTGCCAGCACCATCCAGGGCCCCGGGGAGACCCAGTACTTC. It translates to CASTIQGPGETQYF.

V usage is TRBV10-1 and J usage is TRBJ1-1; D gene ambiguous. The length of the CDR3 is 16 residues. The germline V gene encodes CDR1 WNHNN and CDR2 SYGVQD (reference sequence). V lost 1 base to trimming and J lost 1 base, with 13 bases between them. The CDR3 coding sequence is TGCGCCAGCAGTGAGTATTCCTCGGGCTCGAACACTGAAGCTTTCTTT. Encoded protein: CASSEYSSGSNTEAFF.

The chain combines TRBV20-1 with TRBJ2-7, with TRBD2 matching 13 bases. Germline CDR1 is DFQATT and CDR2 is SNEGSKA (reference sequence). There are 14 residues in the CDR3. V dropped 5 bases and J dropped 4; count of bases not matched to a gene: 5. CDR3 nucleotide sequence: TGCAGTGCTGAGGGACTAGCGGGATGGTACGAGCAGTACTTC. This encodes CSAEGLAGWYEQYF.

The V and J genes are TRBV24-1 and TRBJ2-7; 8 positions agree with TRBD1. V shed 2 bases, J shed 4 bases, and the junction held 6 bases outside the gene matches. Germline assignment: CDR1 KGHDR and CDR2 SFDVKD. The CDR3 spans 15 residues. The chain's CDR3 is CATSDCDRGAYEQYV. DNA of the CDR3: TGTGCCACCAGTGATTGTGACAGGGGAGCTTACGAGCAGTACGTC.